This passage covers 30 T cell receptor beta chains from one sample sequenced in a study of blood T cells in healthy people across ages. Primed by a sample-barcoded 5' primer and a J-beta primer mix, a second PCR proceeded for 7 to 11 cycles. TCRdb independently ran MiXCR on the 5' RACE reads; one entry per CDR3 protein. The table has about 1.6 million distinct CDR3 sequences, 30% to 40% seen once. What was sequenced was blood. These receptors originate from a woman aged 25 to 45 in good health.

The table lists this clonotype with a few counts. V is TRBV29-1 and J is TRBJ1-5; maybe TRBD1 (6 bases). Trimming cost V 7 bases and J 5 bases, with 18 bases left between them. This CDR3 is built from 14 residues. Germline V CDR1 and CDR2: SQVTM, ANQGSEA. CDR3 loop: CSAKIGGRDQPQHF. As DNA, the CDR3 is TGCAGCGCCAAGATAGGGGGAAGGGATCAGCCCCAGCATTTT.

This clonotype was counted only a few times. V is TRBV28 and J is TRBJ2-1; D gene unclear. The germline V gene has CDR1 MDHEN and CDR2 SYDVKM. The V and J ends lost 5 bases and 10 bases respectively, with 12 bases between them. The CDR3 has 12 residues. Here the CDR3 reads CASSVDPREQFF. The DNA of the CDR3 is TGTGCCAGCAGTGTGGACCCACGCGAGCAGTTCTTC. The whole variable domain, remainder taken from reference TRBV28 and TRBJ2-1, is DVKVTQSSRYLVKRTGEKVFLECVQDMDHENMFWYRQDPGLGLRLIYFSYDVKMKEKGDIPEGYSVSREKKERFSLILESASTNQTSMYLCASSVDPREQFFGPGTRLTVL.

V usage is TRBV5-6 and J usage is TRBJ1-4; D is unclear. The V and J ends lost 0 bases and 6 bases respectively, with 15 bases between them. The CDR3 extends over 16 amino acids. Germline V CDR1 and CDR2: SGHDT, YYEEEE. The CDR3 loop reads CASSLAAGGRYEKLFF. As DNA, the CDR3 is TGTGCCAGCAGCTTGGCGGCAGGCGGGAGATATGAAAAACTGTTTTTT.

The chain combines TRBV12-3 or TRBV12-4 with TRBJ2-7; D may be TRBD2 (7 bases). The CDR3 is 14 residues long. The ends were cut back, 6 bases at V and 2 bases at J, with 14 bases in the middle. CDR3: CASSPYGGPYEQYF. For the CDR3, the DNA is TGTGCCAGCAGCCCCTACGGGGGGCCCTACGAGCAGTACTTC.

The CDR3 region has the DNA TGTGCCATCACTCTAGCGGGAATAACCTACAATGAGCAGTTCTTC. Protein sequence: CAITLAGITYNEQFF. The chain recombines TRBV10-3 with TRBJ2-1, with 9 bases matching TRBD2. Germline V CDR1 and CDR2: ENHRY, SYGVKD. This CDR3 region has 15 residues. J lost 2 bases, V lost 7 bases, and 6 bases had no gene match.

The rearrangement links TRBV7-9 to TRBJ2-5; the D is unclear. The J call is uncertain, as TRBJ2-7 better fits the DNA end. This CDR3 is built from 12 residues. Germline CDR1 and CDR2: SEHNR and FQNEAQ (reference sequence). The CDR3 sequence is CASSLARHEQYF. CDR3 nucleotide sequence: TGTGCCAGCAGCTTAGCACGCCACGAGCAGTACTTC.

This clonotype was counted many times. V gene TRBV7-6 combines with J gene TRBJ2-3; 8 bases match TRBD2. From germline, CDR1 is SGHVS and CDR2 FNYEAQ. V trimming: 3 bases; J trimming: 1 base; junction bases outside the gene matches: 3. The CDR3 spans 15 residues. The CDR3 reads CASSFKAGGTDTQYF. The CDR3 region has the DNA TGTGCCAGCAGCTTCAAAGCGGGGGGCACAGATACGCAGTATTTT.

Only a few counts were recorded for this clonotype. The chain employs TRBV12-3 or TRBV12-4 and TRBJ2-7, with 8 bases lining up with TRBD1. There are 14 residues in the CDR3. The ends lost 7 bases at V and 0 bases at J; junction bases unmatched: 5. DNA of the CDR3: TGTGCCAGCACCGACCAGGGGGCCTCCTACGAGCAGTACTTC. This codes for CASTDQGASYEQYF.

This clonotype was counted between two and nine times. CDR3 protein: CASSQEEGAGNQPQHF. In DNA form, the CDR3 reads TGTGCCAGCAGCCAAGAGGAGGGCGCGGGCAATCAGCCCCAGCATTTT. The chain has TRBV4-2 and TRBJ1-5, with D hard to call. Germline V gene sequence: CDR1 LGHNA, CDR2 YNFKEQ. Deletions cut 0 bases from V and 2 bases from J, with 11 bases between. The CDR3 spans 16 residues.

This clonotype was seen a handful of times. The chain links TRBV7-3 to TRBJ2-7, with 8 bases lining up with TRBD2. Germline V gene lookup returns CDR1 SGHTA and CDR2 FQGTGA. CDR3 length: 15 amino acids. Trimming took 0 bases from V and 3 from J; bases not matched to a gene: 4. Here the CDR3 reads CASSLTAGDLYEQYF. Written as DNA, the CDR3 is TGTGCCAGCAGCTTAACAGCGGGGGACCTCTACGAGCAGTACTTC.

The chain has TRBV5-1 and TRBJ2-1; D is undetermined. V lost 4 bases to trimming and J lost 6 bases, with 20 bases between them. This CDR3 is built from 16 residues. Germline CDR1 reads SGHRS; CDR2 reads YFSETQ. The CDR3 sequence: CASSPETTFISNEQFF. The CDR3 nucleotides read TGCGCCAGCAGCCCGGAGACAACTTTCATCTCCAATGAGCAGTTCTTC.

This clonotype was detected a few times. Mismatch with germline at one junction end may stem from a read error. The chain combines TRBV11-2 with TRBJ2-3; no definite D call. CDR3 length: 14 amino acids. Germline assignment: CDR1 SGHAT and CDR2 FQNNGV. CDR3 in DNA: TGTGCCGGCAGCTTAGAAGACGGGCTGGATACGCAGTATTTT. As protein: CAGSLEDGLDTQYF. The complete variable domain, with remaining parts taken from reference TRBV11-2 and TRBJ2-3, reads EAGVAQSPRYKIIEKRQSVAFWCNPISGHATLYWYQQILGQGPKLLIQFQNNGVVDDSQLPKDRFSAERLKGVDSTLKIQPAKLEDSAVYLCAGSLEDGLDTQYFGPGTRLTVL.

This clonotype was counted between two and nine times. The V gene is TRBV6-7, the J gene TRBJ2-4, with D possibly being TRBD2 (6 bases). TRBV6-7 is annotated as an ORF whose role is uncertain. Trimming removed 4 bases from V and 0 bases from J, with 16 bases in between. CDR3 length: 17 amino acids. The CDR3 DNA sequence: TGTGCCAGCAGTTTAGGTTATAGCGGTCTAGCCAAAAACATTCAGTACTTC. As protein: CASSLGYSGLAKNIQYF.

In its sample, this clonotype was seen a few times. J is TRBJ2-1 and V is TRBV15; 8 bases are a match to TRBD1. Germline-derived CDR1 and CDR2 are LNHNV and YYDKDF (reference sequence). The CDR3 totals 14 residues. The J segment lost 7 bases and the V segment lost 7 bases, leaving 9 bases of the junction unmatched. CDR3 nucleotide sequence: TGTGCCACCAACGGACAGCGGACAGGGAATGAGCAGTTCTTC. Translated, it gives CATNGQRTGNEQFF.

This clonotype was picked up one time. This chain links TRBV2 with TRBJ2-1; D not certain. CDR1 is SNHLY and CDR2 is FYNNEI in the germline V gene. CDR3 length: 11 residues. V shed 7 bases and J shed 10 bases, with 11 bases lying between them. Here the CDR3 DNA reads TGTGCCAGCACCACCATCGACGAGCAGTTCTTC. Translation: CASTTIDEQFF.

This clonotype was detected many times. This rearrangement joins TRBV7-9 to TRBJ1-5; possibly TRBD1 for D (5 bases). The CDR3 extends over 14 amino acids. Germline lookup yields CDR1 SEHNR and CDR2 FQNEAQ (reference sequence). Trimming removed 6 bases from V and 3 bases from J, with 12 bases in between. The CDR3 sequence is CASSLGGDNQPQHF. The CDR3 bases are TGTGCCAGCAGTTTGGGGGGTGACAATCAGCCCCAGCATTTT.

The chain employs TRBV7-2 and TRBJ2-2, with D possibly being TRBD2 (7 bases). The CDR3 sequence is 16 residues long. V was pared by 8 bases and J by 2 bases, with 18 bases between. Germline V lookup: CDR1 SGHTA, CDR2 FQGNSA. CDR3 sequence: CASPPTGGFNTGELFF. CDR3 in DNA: TGTGCCAGCCCACCAACGGGGGGCTTCAACACCGGGGAGCTGTTTTTT.

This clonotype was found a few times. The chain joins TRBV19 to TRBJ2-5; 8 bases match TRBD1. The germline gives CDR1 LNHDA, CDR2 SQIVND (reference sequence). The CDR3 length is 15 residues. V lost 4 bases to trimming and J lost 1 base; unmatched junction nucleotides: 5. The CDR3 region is CASSREGTGQETQYF. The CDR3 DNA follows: TGTGCCAGTAGTAGGGAAGGGACAGGCCAAGAGACCCAGTACTTC.

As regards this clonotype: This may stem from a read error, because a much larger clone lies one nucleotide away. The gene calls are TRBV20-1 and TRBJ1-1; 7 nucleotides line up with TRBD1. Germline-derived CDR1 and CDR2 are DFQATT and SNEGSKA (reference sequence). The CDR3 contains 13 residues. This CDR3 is CSAGEGRGGGAFF. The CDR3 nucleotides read TGCAGTGCTGGAGAAGGCAGGGGGGGGGGAGCTTTCTTT.

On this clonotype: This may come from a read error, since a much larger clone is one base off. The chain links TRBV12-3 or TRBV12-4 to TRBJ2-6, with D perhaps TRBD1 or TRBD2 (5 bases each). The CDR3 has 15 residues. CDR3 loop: CASSLTGAGANVRTF. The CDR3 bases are TGTGCCAGCAGTTTAACCGGGGCTGGGGCCAACGTCCGGACTTTC.

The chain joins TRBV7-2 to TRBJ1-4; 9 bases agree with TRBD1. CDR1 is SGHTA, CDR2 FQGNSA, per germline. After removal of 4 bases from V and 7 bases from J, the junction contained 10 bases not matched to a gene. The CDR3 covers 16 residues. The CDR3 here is CASSWPGQGEVEKLFF. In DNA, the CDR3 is TGTGCCAGCAGCTGGCCGGGACAGGGCGAGGTTGAAAAACTGTTTTTT.

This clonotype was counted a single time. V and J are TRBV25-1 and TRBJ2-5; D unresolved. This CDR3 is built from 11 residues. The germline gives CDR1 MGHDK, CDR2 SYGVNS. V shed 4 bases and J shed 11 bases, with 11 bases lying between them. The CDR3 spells CASSAMGMQYF. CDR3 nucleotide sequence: TGTGCCAGCAGTGCCATGGGGATGCAGTACTTC.

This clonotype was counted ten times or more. For the CDR3, the DNA is TGTGCCATCAGTGAGTCGATACTAGCGGGAGTTGAGACCCAGTACTTC. Translation: CAISESILAGVETQYF. The chain joins TRBV10-3 to TRBJ2-5, with 11 bases lining up with TRBD2. CDR1 ENHRY and CDR2 SYGVKD come from the germline V gene. The CDR3 is 16 amino acids. Trimming at V came to 0 bases and at J to 5 bases, leaving 5 bases not matched to a gene.

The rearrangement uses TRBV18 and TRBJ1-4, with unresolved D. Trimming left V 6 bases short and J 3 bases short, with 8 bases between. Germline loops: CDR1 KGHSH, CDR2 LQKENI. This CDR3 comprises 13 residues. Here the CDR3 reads CASSGFSNEKLFF. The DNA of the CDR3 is TGTGCCAGCTCGGGATTTTCTAATGAAAAACTGTTTTTT.

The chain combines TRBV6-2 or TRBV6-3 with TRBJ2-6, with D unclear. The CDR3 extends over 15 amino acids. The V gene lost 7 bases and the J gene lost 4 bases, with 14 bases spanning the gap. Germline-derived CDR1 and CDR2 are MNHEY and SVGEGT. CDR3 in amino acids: CASMGSPRGANVLTF. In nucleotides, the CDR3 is TGTGCCAGCATGGGCTCCCCAAGGGGGGCCAACGTCCTGACTTTC.

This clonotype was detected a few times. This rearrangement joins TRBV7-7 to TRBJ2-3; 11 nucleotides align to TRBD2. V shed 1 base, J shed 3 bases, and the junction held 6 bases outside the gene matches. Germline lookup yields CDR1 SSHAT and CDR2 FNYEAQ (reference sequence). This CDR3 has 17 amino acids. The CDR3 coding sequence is TGTGCCAGCAGCTTAGAAGCTCCTAGCGGGAGGACAGATACGCAGTATTTT. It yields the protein CASSLEAPSGRTDTQYF.

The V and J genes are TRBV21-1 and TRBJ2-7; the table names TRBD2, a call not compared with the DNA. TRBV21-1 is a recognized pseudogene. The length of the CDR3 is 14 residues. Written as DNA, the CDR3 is TGTGCCAACAGCATGACTAGCGGAGGCTACGAGCAGTACTTC. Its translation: CANSMTSGGYEQYF.

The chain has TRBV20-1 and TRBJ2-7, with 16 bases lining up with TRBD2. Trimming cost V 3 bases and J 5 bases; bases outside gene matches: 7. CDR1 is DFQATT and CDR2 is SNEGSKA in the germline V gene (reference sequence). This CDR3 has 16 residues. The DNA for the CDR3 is TGCAGTGCTAGGGGGACTAGCGGGAGGGCCTTGCACGAGCAGTACTTC. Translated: CSARGTSGRALHEQYF.

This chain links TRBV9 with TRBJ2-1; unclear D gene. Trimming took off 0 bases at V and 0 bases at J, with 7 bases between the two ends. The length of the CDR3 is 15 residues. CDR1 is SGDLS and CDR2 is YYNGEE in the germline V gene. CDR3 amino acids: CASSVASSSYNEQFF. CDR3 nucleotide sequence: TGTGCCAGCAGCGTAGCATCGAGCTCCTACAATGAGCAGTTCTTC.

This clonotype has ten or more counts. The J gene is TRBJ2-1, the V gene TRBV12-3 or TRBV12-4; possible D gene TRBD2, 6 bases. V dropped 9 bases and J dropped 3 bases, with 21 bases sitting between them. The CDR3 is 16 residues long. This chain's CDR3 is CASPSTRDFNYNEQFF. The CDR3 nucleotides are TGTGCCAGTCCGAGCACCCGGGACTTTAACTACAATGAGCAGTTCTTC.